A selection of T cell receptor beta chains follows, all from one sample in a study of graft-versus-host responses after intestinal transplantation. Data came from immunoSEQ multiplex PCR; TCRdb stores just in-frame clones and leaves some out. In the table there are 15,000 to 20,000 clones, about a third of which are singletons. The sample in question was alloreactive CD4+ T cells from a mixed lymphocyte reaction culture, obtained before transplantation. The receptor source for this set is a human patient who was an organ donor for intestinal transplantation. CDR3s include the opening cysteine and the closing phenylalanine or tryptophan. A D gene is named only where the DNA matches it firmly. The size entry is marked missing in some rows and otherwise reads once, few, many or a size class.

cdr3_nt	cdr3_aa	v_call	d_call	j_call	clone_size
TGTGCCACCAGCATAAAGAGGACGGGTGAAAAACTGTTTTTT	CATSIKRTGEKLFF	TRBV15	.	TRBJ1-4	.
TGTGCCAGCAGTCGGGCGCAGGCGAACACTGAAGCTTTCTTT	CASSRAQANTEAFF	TRBV28	.	TRBJ1-1	medium-sized
TGTGCCAGCAGCTTGGTAGCGGGAGTAGACATTCAGTACTTC	CASSLVAGVDIQYF	TRBV7-2	TRBD2	TRBJ2-4	few
TGTGCCAGCTCACCGGGCAGCCCCGAGCAGTACTTC	CASSPGSPEQYF	TRBV18	.	TRBJ2-7	.
TGCGCCAGCAGCCAAGATGAGGTGATCCAAGAGACCCAGTACTTC	CASSQDEVIQETQYF	TRBV4-3	.	TRBJ2-5	.
TGTGCCAGCAGCCAGGGGACGATCCCCCCTGGAAACACCATATATTTT	CASSQGTIPPGNTIYF	TRBV11-2	.	TRBJ1-3	once
TGTGCCAGCAGCTTGCTGAGGACTAGGGTCAATGAGCAGTTCTTC	CASSLLRTRVNEQFF	TRBV5-4	TRBD2	TRBJ2-1	.
TGTGCCAGCAAAAACAGCGCAAACACGGGCGGAAACACCATATATTTT	CASKNSANTGGNTIYF	TRBV27	.	TRBJ1-3	few
TGTGCCAGCTCACCACAAGCGGAATACACCGGGGAGCTGTTTTTT	CASSPQAEYTGELFF	TRBV18	.	TRBJ2-2	.
TGTGCCAGCAGCCGGCTATTGCAGGGGAACACTGAAGCTTTCTTT	CASSRLLQGNTEAFF	TRBV5-4	.	TRBJ1-1	few